A single sample is the source of the 20 T cell receptor beta chains below, sequenced in a study of kidney transplant recipient with SARS-CoV-2 infection. TCRdb processed the reads anew with MiXCR; each CDR3 protein has one entry. The profile shows 200,000 to 250,000 distinct CDR3 sequences, around 28% of them singletons. The sample was a blood sample, taken at baseline and around day 120 from a kidney transplant recipient. All receptors derive from a male patient in his thirties who had COVID-19 and was a kidney transplant recipient. Among the T cells, some may be from the graft donor.

This clonotype was seen ten or more times. The chain carries TRBV6-5 and TRBJ1-6; 8 positions match TRBD1. Germline lookup yields CDR1 MNHEY and CDR2 SVGAGI. Losses at the gene ends were 0 bases for V and 9 bases for J; bases not matched to a gene: 13. The CDR3 contains 18 residues. The CDR3 sequence is CASSYSNSGQGTGSPLHF. The DNA of the CDR3 is TGTGCCAGCAGTTACTCGAACTCAGGACAGGGAACGGGTTCACCCCTCCACTTT.

In regard to this clonotype: A much larger clone differs by one base, so this may be a read error. The chain carries TRBV6-2 or TRBV6-3 and TRBJ1-3, with a tentative D call TRBD1 (6 bases). V dropped 0 bases and J dropped 4 bases, with 13 bases sitting between them. This CDR3 region has 16 residues. Germline V gene sequence: CDR1 MNHEY, CDR2 SVGEGT. The DNA for the CDR3 is TGTGCCAGCAGTTACTCGATGACAGGCGGCGGAAACACCATATATTTT. Translation: CASSYSMTGGGNTIYF.

This clonotype was observed at least ten times. The CDR3 bases are TGTGCCACCAGTGATTTGCGTGGAAACACCATATATTTT. Protein: CATSDLRGNTIYF. The rearrangement joins TRBV24-1 to TRBJ1-3; the D is unclear. V gave up 0 bases and J gave up 3 bases, with 2 bases separating them. Germline CDR1 reads KGHDR; CDR2 reads SFDVKD. This CDR3 is built from 13 residues.

Worth noting for this clonotype: A much larger clone differs from this one at a single base, so this may be a read error. The chain is built from TRBV13 and TRBJ2-1, with 9 bases aligning to TRBD2. V dropped 8 bases and J dropped 8; count of bases not matched to a gene: 19. CDR1 and CDR2 from the germline V gene are PRHDT and FYEKMQ (reference sequence). The CDR3 loop spans 17 amino acids. The CDR3 loop is CASGSTPGLALPDEQFF. CDR3 in DNA: TGTGCCAGCGGCTCTACCCCGGGACTAGCCCTACCCGATGAGCAGTTCTTC.

In its sample, this clonotype was seen many times. The J gene is TRBJ1-5, the V gene TRBV12-5; D ambiguous. The CDR3 consists of 12 residues. With 3 bases removed from V and 3 bases from J, the gap between germline ends came to 3 bases. Germline CDR1 reads LGHNT; CDR2 reads FRNRAP. For the CDR3, the DNA is TGTGCTAGTGGTTTCCCCAATCAGCCCCAGCATTTT. Protein sequence: CASGFPNQPQHF.

This clonotype has ten or more counts. J is TRBJ2-7 and V is TRBV7-3, with TRBD2 matching 7 bases. After removal of 3 bases from V and 1 base from J, the junction contained 6 bases not matched to a gene. CDR1 and CDR2 (germline): SGHTA, FQGTGA. There are 15 residues in the CDR3. Here the CDR3 DNA reads TGTGCCAGCAGCTTTGGCGGGAGTGGATCCTACGAGCAGTACTTC. This gives the protein CASSFGGSGSYEQYF.

The chain couples TRBV5-1 to TRBJ1-2; D not resolved. CDR3 length: 16 residues. Germline CDR1 SGHRS, CDR2 YFSETQ. The V and J ends lost 9 bases and 4 bases respectively, with 25 bases between them. CDR3 DNA: TGCGCCATCAAGGTGTCATCGGTTCGAAAGACCTATGGCTACACCTTC. Amino acids: CAIKVSSVRKTYGYTF.

In this sample, this clonotype turned up many times. V usage is TRBV10-2 and J usage is TRBJ1-2; D is undetermined. The CDR3 sequence is 17 residues long. Trimming removed 4 bases from V and 4 bases from J, with 22 bases in between. The germline V gene encodes CDR1 WSHSY and CDR2 SAAADI. DNA for the CDR3: TGCGCCAGCAGTGTTACTGTCACTTCTAGAAAGACCTATGGCTACACCTTC. Protein sequence: CASSVTVTSRKTYGYTF.

This clonotype was counted many times. This chain uses TRBV24-1 with TRBJ2-2; TRBD1 agrees at 8 bases. Germline V gene lookup returns CDR1 KGHDR and CDR2 SFDVKD. This CDR3 has 16 amino acids. With 1 base clipped from V and 4 bases from J, the junction kept 4 bases outside the gene matches. CDR3 amino acids: CATSDLGQGSTGELFF. CDR3 DNA sequence: TGTGCCACCAGTGATTTAGGACAGGGAAGCACCGGGGAGCTGTTTTTT.

This clonotype was found many times. J is TRBJ2-3 and V is TRBV12-3 or TRBV12-4; D is unresolved. V was cut by 5 bases and J by 4 bases, with 7 bases left in between. The CDR3 sequence is 12 residues long. The CDR3 here is CASSPFPDTQYF. The DNA for the CDR3 is TGTGCCAGCAGTCCTTTCCCAGATACGCAGTATTTT.

This chain joins TRBV3-1 and TRBJ2-1; 8 nucleotides align to TRBD2. Germline V gene data show CDR1 as LGHDT and CDR2 as YNNKEL (reference sequence). Trimming removed 3 bases from V and 4 bases from J; junction bases left unmatched: 11. The CDR3 is 17 amino acids. CDR3 sequence reads: CASSQANGRAEYNEQFF. The CDR3 DNA follows: TGTGCCAGCAGCCAGGCTAACGGGAGGGCTGAATACAATGAGCAGTTCTTC.

This clonotype was counted many times. V and J are TRBV6-2 or TRBV6-3 and TRBJ2-7; tentatively, D is TRBD1 or TRBD2 (7 bases each). This CDR3 spans 13 amino acids. CDR1 and CDR2 from the germline V gene are MNHEY and SVGEGT. V lost 5 bases and J lost 5, with 13 bases in between. CDR3 protein: CASSPRGRDEQYF. In nucleotides, the CDR3 is TGTGCCAGCAGTCCCAGGGGGAGGGACGAGCAGTACTTC.

Note on this clonotype: A much more abundant neighbour one base away suggests this may be a read error. The rearrangement joins TRBV15 to TRBJ1-1, with D maybe TRBD1 (6 bases). Germline V gene lookup returns CDR1 LNHNV and CDR2 YYDKDF (reference sequence). This CDR3 region has 13 residues. CDR3 coding DNA: TGTGCCGCCAGCAGAGACTTACAGGGACAAGCTTTCTTT. It specifies CAASRDLQGQAFF. The full variable domain, in which reference TRBV15 and TRBJ1-1 provide the parts outside the CDR3, is DAMVIQNPRYQVTQFGKPVTLSCSQTLNHNVMYWYQQKSSQAPKLLFHYYDKDFNNEADTPDNFQSRRPNTSFCFLDIRSPGLGDTAMYLCAASRDLQGQAFFGQGTRLTVV.

Regarding this clonotype: This may be a read error, as it is one base from a much larger clone. The chain couples TRBV2 to TRBJ1-5; 7 bases align to TRBD1. Germline V gives CDR1 SNHLY, CDR2 FYNNEI. The junction had 5 bases not matched to a gene; V was cut back by 7 bases and J by 2 bases. The CDR3 has 14 residues. In DNA, the CDR3 is TGTGCCAGCAATCAGGGGGATGGCAATCAGCCCCAGCATTTT. Encoded protein: CASNQGDGNQPQHF.

This clonotype was observed once. The chain combines TRBV7-9 with TRBJ1-1; a weak D match, TRBD1 (5 bases). V dropped 7 bases and J dropped 5 bases, with 17 bases sitting between them. CDR1 and CDR2 from the germline V gene are SEHNR and FQNEAQ (reference sequence). The CDR3 totals 14 residues. The CDR3 DNA follows: TGTGCCAGCAACTTGCAGCAGCGGGGGACTGAAGCTTTCTTT. Residues: CASNLQQRGTEAFF.

Worth noting for this clonotype: This may arise from a read error, as a much more abundant clone is one base away. This rearrangement joins TRBV24-1 to TRBJ1-2; unclear D gene. Looked up from germline, CDR1 is KGHDR and CDR2 is SFDVKD. The length of the CDR3 is 12 residues. The CDR3 sequence is CTTWSTVDGYTF. The CDR3 coding sequence is TGTACCACCTGGTCTACAGTGGATGGCTACACCTTC.

For this clonotype: A much more abundant neighbour one base away suggests this may be a read error. The chain employs TRBV5-1 and TRBJ2-5; D call uncertain. Germline V lookup: CDR1 SGHRS, CDR2 YFSETQ. Deletions cut 0 bases from V and 7 bases from J, with 16 bases between. The CDR3 is 15 amino acids. In nucleotides, the CDR3 is TGCGCCAGCAGCTTGGCCCCGGGTACGGTTGGGACCCAGTACTTC. Translation gives CASSLAPGTVGTQYF.

This clonotype was detected ten times or more. The chain links TRBV28 to TRBJ2-1; the D gene is possibly TRBD1 (5 bases). The V and J ends lost 6 bases and 3 bases respectively, with 15 bases between them. Germline lookup yields CDR1 MDHEN and CDR2 SYDVKM. The CDR3 runs 15 residues. DNA for the CDR3: TGTGCCAGCAGCACCCCAGGGTATAACTACAATGAGCAGTTCTTC. Translation gives CASSTPGYNYNEQFF.

A word on this clonotype: A much larger clone differs from this one at a single base, so this may be a read error. The chain joins TRBV3-1 to TRBJ2-7; TRBD1 matches at 8 bases. Germline V lookup: CDR1 LGHDT, CDR2 YNNKEL (reference sequence). The junction had 10 bases not matched to a gene; V was cut back by 5 bases and J by 7 bases. The CDR3 is 14 amino acids. Here the CDR3 reads CASSGRGRGREQYF. The DNA for the CDR3 is TGTGCCAGCAGCGGACGGGGCAGGGGGCGGGAGCAGTACTTC.

This clonotype was recorded many times. The chain uses TRBV7-2 and TRBJ1-2; D is undetermined. From germline, CDR1 is SGHTA and CDR2 FQGNSA. Trimming took off 5 bases at V and 4 bases at J, with 23 bases between the two ends. The CDR3 has 17 residues. This CDR3 reads CASSPPIRDGKTYGYTF. The CDR3 DNA is TGTGCCAGCAGCCCGCCGATCAGAGACGGAAAGACCTATGGCTACACCTTC.